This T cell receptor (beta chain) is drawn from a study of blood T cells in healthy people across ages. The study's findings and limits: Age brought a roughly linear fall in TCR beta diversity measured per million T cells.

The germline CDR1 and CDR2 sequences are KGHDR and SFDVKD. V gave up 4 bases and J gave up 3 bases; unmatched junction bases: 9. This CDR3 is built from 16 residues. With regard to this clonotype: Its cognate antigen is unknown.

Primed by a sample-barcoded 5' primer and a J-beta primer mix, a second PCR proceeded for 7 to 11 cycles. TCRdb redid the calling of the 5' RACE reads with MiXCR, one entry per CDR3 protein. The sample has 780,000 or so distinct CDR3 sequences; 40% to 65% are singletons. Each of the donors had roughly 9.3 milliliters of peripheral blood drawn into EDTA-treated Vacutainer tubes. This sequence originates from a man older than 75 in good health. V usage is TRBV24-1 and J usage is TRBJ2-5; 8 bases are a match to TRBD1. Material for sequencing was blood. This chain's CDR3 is CATSDQGAGTKETQYF. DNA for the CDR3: TGTGCCACCAGTGACCAGGGGGCGGGAACAAAAGAGACCCAGTACTTC.